This paragraph reports one T cell receptor (beta chain). Those who participated ranged in age from 18 to 89 years and resided in under 25 US areas. Germline V lookup: CDR1 SEHNR, CDR2 FQNEAQ (reference sequence). The CDR3 totals 14 residues. J gave up 9 bases and V 5 bases, and 5 bases lay outside the gene matches. The repertoire was sequenced with immunoSEQ multiplex PCR; TCRdb's copy has only in-frame clones and lacks some. Of approximately 140,000 clones listed, just under 85% are singletons. This sample is drawn from a study of blood T cell repertoires in COVID-19. Sequencing was carried out using PBMCs or T cells enriched from blood (not recorded which). The V call is TRBV7-9, the J call TRBJ1-6; TRBD1 agrees at 9 bases. The TCR comes from a woman between 45 and 60 years old with acute COVID-19. CDR3 DNA sequence: TGTGCCAGCAGCCCGGGACAGGGAGGTTCACCCCTCCACTTT. Translating gives CASSPGQGGSPLHF.